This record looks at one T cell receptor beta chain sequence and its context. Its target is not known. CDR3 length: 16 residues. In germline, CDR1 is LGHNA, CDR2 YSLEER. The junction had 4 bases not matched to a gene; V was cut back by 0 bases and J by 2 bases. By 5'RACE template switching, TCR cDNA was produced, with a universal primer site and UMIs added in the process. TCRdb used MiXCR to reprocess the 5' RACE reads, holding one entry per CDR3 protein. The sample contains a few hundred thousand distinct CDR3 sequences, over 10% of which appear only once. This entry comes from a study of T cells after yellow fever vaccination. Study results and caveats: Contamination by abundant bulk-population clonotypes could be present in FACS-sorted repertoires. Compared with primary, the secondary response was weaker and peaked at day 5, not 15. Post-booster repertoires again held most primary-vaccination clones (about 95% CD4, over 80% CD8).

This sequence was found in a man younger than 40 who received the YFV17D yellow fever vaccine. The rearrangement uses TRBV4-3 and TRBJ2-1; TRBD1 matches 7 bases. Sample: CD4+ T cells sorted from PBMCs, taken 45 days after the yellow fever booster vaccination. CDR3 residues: CASSQDPQGAYNEQFF. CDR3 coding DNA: TGCGCCAGCAGCCAAGATCCGCAGGGGGCCTACAATGAGCAGTTCTTC.